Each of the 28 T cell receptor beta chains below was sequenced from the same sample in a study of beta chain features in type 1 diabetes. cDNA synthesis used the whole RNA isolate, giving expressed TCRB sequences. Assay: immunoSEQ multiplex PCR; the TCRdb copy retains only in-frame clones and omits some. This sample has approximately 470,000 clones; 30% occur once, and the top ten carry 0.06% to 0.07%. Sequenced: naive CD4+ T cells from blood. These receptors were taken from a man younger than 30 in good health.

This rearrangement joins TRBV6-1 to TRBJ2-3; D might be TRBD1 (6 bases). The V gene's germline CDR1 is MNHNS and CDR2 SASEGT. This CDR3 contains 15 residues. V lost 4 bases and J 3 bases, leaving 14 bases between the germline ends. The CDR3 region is CASSVNRVSTDTQYF. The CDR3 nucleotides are TGTGCCAGCAGTGTTAACAGGGTATCGACAGATACGCAGTATTTT.

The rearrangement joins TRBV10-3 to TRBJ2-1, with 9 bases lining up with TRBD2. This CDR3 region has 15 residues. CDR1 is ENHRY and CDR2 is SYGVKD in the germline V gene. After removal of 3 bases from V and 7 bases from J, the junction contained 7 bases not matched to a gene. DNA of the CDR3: TGTGCCATCAGTGATTTGCGGGGGGGATCGAATGAGCAGTTCTTC. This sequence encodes CAISDLRGGSNEQFF.

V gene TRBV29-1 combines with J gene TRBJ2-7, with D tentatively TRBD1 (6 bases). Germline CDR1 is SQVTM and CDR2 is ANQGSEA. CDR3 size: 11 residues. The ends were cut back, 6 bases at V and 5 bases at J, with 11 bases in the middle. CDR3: CSVSQGHEQYF. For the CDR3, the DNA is TGCAGCGTATCACAGGGACACGAGCAGTACTTC.

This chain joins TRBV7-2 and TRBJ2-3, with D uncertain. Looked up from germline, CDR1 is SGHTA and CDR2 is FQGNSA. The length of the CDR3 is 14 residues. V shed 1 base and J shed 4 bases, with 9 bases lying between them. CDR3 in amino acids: CASSLEHSADTQYF. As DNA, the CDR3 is TGTGCCAGCAGCTTAGAGCATTCCGCAGATACGCAGTATTTT. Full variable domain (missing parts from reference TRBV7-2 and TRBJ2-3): GAGVSQSPSNKVTEKGKDVELRCDPISGHTALYWYRQSLGQGLEFLIYFQGNSAPDKSGLPSDRFSAERTGGSVSTLTIQRTQQEDSAVYLCASSLEHSADTQYFGPGTRLTVL.

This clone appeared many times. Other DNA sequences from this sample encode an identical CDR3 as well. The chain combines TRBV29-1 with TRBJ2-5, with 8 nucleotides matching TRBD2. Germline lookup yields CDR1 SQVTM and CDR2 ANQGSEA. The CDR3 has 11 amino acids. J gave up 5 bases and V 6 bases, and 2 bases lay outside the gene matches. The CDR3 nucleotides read TGCAGCGTGGAGCGGGGGGAGACCCAGTACTTC. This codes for CSVERGETQYF.

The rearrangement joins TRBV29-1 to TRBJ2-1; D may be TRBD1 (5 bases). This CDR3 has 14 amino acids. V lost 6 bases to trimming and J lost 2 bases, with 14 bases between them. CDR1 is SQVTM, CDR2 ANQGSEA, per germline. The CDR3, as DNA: TGCAGCGTCGCAGGGATCTTGACCTACAATGAGCAGTTCTTC. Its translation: CSVAGILTYNEQFF.

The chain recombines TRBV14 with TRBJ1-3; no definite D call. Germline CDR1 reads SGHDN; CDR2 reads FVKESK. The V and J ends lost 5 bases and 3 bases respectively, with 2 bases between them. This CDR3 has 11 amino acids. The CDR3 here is CASSVGNTIYF. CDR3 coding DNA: TGTGCCAGCAGCGTTGGAAACACCATATATTTT. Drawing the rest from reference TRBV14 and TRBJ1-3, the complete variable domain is EAGVTQFPSHSVIEKGQTVTLRCDPISGHDNLYWYRRVMGKEIKFLLHFVKESKQDESGMPNNRFLAERTGGTYSTLKVQPAELEDSGVYFCASSVGNTIYFGEGSWLTVV.

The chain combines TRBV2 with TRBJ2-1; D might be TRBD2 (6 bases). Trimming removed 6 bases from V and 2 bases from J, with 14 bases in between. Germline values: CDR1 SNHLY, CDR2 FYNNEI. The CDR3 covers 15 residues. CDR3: CASRRRGGAYNEQFF. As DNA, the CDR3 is TGTGCCAGCAGACGGCGGGGTGGGGCCTACAATGAGCAGTTCTTC.

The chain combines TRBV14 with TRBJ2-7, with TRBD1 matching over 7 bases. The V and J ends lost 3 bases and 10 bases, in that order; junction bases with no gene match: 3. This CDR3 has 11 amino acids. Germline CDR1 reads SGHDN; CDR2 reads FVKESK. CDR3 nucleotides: TGTGCCAGCAGCCATAGGACAGGACAGTACTTC. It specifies CASSHRTGQYF.

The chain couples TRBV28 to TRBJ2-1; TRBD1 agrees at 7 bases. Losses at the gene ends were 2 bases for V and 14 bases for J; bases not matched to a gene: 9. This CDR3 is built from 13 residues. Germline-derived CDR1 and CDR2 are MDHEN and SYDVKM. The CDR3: CASSLPTDREKFF. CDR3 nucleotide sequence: TGTGCCAGCAGTTTACCGACAGACAGGGAGAAGTTCTTC.

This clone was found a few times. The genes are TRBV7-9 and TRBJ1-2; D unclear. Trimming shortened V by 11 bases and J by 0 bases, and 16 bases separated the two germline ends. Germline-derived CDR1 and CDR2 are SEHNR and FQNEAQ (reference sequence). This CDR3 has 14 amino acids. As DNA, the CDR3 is TGTGCCGGTGATCGACTGATAACTAACTATGGCTACACCTTC. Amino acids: CAGDRLITNYGYTF.

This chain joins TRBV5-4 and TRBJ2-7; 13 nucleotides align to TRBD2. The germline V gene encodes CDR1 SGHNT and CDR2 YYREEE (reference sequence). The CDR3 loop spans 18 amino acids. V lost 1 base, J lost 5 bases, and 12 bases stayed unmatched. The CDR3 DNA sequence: TGTGCCAGCAGCTTGCACCGGACTAGCGGGAGTTTGTCACACGAGCAGTACTTC. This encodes CASSLHRTSGSLSHEQYF.

Written as DNA, the CDR3 is TGTGCCAGCAGTTTCCAGGGGATGCCCAAAAACATTCAGTACTTC. Encoded protein: CASSFQGMPKNIQYF. This chain joins TRBV28 and TRBJ2-4; TRBD1 is a possible D gene (6 bases). V was shortened by 3 bases and J by 2 bases, with 11 bases between the two germline ends. The CDR3 has 15 residues. Germline V gene sequence: CDR1 MDHEN, CDR2 SYDVKM.

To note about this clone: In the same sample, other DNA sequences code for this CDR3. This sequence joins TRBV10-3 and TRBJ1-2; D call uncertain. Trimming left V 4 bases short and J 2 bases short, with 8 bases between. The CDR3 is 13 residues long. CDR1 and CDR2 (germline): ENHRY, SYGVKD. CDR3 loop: CAISADTNYGYTF. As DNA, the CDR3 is TGTGCCATCAGTGCCGACACAAACTATGGCTACACCTTC.

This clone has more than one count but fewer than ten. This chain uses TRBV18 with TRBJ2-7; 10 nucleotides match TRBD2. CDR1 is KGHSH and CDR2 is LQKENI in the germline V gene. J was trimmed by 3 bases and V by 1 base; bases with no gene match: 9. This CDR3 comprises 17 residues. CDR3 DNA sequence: TGTGCCAGCTCACCACAGGCTACTAGCGGGATTCGCTACGAGCAGTACTTC. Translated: CASSPQATSGIRYEQYF.

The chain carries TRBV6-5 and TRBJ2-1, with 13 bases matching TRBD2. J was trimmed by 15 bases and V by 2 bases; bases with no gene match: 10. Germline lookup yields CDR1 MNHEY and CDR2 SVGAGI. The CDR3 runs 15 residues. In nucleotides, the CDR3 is TGTGCCAGCAGTTACGCGTATGGACTAGCGGGAGTGTCGTTCTTC. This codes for CASSYAYGLAGVSFF.

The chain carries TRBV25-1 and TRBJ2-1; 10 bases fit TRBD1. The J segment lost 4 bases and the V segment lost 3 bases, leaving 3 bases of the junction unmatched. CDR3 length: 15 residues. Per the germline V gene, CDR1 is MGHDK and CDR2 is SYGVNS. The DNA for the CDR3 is TGTGCCAGCAGTGAGCCGGGACAGGGGTACAATGAGCAGTTCTTC. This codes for CASSEPGQGYNEQFF.

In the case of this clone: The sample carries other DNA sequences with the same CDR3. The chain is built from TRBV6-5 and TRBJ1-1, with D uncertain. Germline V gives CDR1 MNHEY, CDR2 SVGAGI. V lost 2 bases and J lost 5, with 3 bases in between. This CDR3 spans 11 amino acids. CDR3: CASSYRTEAFF. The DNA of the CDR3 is TGTGCCAGCAGTTACAGGACTGAAGCTTTCTTT.

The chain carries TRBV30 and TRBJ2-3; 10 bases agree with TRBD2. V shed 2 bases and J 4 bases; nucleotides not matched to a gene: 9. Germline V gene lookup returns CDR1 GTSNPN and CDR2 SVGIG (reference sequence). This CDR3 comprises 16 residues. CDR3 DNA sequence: TGTGCCTGGAGTCGCGGACTAGCGGATGCGCCAGATACGCAGTATTTT. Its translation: CAWSRGLADAPDTQYF.

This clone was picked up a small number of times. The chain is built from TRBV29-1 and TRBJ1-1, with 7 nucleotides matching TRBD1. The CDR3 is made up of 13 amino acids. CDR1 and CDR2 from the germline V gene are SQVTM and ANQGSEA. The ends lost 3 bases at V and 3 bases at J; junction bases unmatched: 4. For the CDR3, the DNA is TGCAGCGTTGACCCCCAGGGGGACACTGAAGCTTTCTTT. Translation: CSVDPQGDTEAFF.

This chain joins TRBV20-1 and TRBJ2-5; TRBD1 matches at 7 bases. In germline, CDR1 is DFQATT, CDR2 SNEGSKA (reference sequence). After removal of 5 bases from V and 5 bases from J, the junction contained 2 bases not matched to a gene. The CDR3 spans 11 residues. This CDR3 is CSAQGEETQYF. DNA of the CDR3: TGCAGTGCTCAGGGGGAGGAGACCCAGTACTTC.

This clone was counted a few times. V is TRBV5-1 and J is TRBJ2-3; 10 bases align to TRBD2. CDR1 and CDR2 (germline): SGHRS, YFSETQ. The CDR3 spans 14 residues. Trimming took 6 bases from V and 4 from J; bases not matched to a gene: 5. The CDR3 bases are TGCGCCAGCAAAGTCAGCGGGAGGGCAGATACGCAGTATTTT. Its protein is CASKVSGRADTQYF.

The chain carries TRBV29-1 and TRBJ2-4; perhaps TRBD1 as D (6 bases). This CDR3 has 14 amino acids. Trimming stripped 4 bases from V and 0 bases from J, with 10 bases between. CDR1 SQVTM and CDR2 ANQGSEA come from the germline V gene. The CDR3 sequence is CSVGAGVAKNIQYF. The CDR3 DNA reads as TGCAGCGTTGGGGCAGGGGTAGCCAAAAACATTCAGTACTTC.

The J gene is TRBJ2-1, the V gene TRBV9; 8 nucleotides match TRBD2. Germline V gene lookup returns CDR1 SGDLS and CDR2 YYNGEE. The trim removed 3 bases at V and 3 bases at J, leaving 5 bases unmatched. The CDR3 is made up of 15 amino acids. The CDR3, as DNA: TGTGCCAGCAGCGCAATAGCGGGAAGCTACAATGAGCAGTTCTTC. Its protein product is CASSAIAGSYNEQFF.

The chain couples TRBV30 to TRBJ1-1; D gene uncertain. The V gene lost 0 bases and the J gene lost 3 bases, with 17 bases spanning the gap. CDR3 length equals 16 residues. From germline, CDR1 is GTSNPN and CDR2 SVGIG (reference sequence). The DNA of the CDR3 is TGTGCCTGGAGTGTACGCCCCCCCTCCGAGCACACTGAAGCTTTCTTT. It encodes CAWSVRPPSEHTEAFF.

CDR3 residues: CASSSTSGSFYNEQFF. CDR3 bases: TGTGCCAGCAGCTCGACTAGCGGGAGCTTTTACAATGAGCAGTTCTTC. The chain has TRBV7-2 and TRBJ2-1; 12 bases fit TRBD2. The germline V gene encodes CDR1 SGHTA and CDR2 FQGNSA. The CDR3 runs 16 residues. Trimming removed 4 bases from V and 4 bases from J; junction bases left unmatched: 5.

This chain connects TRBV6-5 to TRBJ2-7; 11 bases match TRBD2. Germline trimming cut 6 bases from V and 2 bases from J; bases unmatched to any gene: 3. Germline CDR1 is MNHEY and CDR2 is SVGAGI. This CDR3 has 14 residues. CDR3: CASRAGLAAYEQYF. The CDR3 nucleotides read TGTGCCAGCAGAGCGGGACTAGCGGCCTACGAGCAGTACTTC.

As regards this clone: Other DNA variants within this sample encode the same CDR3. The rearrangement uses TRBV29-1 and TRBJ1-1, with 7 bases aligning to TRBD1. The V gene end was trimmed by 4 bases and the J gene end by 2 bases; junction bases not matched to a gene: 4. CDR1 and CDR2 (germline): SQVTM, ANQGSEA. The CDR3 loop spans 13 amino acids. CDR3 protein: CSVGQGSNTEAFF. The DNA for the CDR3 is TGCAGCGTTGGACAGGGCTCAAACACTGAAGCTTTCTTT.